This T cell receptor (beta chain) was recovered during a study of shared clonotypes between healthy human individuals. None of the donors, who were healthy HIV-negative adults, had recently had acute infections or vaccinations. This CDR3 region has 19 residues. V was shortened by 5 bases and J by 1 base, with 24 bases between the two germline ends. Germline CDR1 is LGHNA and CDR2 is YSLEER. Sequencing was performed with immunoSEQ multiplex PCR; in TCRdb, only in-frame clones are kept and a portion is missing. Here the sample spans 2.3 million or so clones, approximately 95% being singletons. Source material: naive CD4+ T cells from PBMCs. Stated subset: CD45RA+ positively selected. V gene TRBV4-3 combines with J gene TRBJ2-4; possible D gene TRBD2, 5 bases. The receptor was derived from a young man in good health. Some clones in this sample may be carry-over from other donors' samples. Written as DNA, the CDR3 is TGCGCCAGCAGCTTAGAGGCAATCTCGGGAACTGGGGCCAAAAACATTCAGTACTTC. It is translated as CASSLEAISGTGAKNIQYF.